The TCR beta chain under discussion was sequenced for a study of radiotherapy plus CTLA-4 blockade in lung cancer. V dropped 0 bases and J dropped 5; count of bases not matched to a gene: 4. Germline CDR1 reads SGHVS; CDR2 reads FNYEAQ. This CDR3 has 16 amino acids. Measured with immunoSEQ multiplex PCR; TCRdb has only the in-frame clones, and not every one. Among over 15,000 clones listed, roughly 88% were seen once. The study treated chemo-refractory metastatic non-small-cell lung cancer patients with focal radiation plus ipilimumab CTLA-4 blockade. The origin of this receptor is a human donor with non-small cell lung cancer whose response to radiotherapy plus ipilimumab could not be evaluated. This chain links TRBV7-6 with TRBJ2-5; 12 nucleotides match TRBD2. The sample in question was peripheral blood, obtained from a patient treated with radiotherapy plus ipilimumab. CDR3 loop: CASSLAASGGVETQYF. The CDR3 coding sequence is TGTGCCAGCAGCTTAGCGGCTAGCGGGGGGGTTGAGACCCAGTACTTC.